This T cell receptor beta chain appears in the sequencing data of a study of persistence of HIV-infected CD4 T cells. Study details: CD4+ T cells responding to CMV or HIV-1 Gag were isolated.

Study observations and caveats: Degenerate expanded CDR3beta sequences were enriched among CMV- and Gag-responding cells. Within sorted populations, more oligoclonal TCRs accompanied more oligoclonal proviruses.

V was trimmed by 0 bases and J by 2 bases, leaving 8 bases between them. The V gene's germline CDR1 is SGDLS and CDR2 YYNGEE. The length of the CDR3 is 14 residues. A note on this clone: What it binds is not known.

Cells were stimulated with overlapping HIV-1 Gag 15-mer peptides. CD40L-negative CD69-negative CD45RO-high memory CD4+ T cells were sorted as populations depleted of antigen-responding cells. The immunoSEQ assay was version 4, run in survey mode. Sequenced by immunoSEQ multiplex PCR; TCRdb stores in-frame clones only, minus some. The sample has about 64,000 clones; more than 70% are singletons. This sequence was found in an adult man with HIV who was CMV-seropositive. The chain couples TRBV9 to TRBJ1-2; no clear D. Sequencing used CD4+ T cells sorted from PBMCs after roughly 18-hour stimulation, obtained from a patient who received antiretroviral therapy. CDR3 coding DNA: TGTGCCAGCAGCGTAGCGGAGGAAAACTATGGCTACACCTTC. This sequence encodes CASSVAEENYGYTF.